The T cell receptor beta chain described here comes from a study of identical twins. Broader study findings: Zero-insertion results could be subject to partial confounding by invariant MAIT and iNKT cells. Twin pairs had excess sharing that was weaker in beta out-of-frame sequences. Memory repertoires showed no such pattern, whereas abundant cord blood beta clonotypes carried fewer insertions.

Turning to this clonotype: Its target is not known.

Trimming left V 2 bases short and J 7 bases short, with 11 bases between. The CDR3 has 12 amino acids. Germline CDR1 reads DFQATT; CDR2 reads SNEGSKA (reference sequence). A universal primer site was incorporated via template switching, and the cDNA contained unique molecular identifiers. TCRdb reprocessed the 5' RACE reads with MiXCR, giving one entry per CDR3 protein. The repertoire holds 400,000 to 550,000 distinct CDR3 sequences, with roughly an eighth as singletons. In addition, the sample was reused for a study of yellow fever vaccine responses in identical twins.

The chain combines TRBV20-1 with TRBJ2-5; D remains ambiguous. This receptor was identified in a woman in her late teens or twenties in good health. Sequenced sample: CD4+ T cells sorted from blood. Here the CDR3 reads CSARQKAGTQYF. The CDR3 nucleotides are TGCAGTGCTAGACAGAAAGCCGGGACCCAGTACTTC.